This is a list of T cell receptor beta chains from one sample in a study of metastatic and nonmetastatic thyroid tumors. Using MiXCR, TCRdb re-called clones from the PCR reads. The sample includes 15,000 to 20,000 clones, 25% to 30% of them seen just once. The sample taken for sequencing was tumor tissue. Every receptor here comes from a female donor with papillary thyroid cancer or a benign thyroid nodule (not recorded which). Some clones in this sample may be carry-over from other donors' samples. Both conserved end residues are part of each CDR3. A D gene is named only where the DNA matches it firmly. Size is omitted from some rows. Given values are once, few, many or a class for expanded clones.

NA	TRBV5-1	NA	TRBJ2-4	CASSLGSGPIQYF	TGCGCCAGCAGCTTGGGTTCAGGTCCCATTCAGTACTTC
TRBD1	TRBV28	NA	TRBJ2-7	CASSFGGQGHEQYF	TGTGCCAGCAGTTTCGGGGGACAGGGCCACGAGCAGTACTTC
NA	TRBV6-2/TRBV6-3	few	TRBJ1-2	CARSSHRITGNYGYTF	TGTGCCAGAAGTTCCCACCGAATTACAGGGAACTATGGCTACACCTTC
NA	TRBV19	NA	TRBJ2-7	CSSFSDPMSSYEQYF	TGTTCCAGCTTTAGCGACCCCATGAGCTCCTACGAGCAGTACTTC
NA	TRBV29-1	medium-sized	TRBJ2-7	CSVDRGNEQYF	TGCAGCGTTGATAGAGGCAACGAGCAGTACTTC
NA	TRBV20-1	NA	TRBJ1-5	CSAAGRVGRDRPQHF	TGCAGTGCCGCAGGTAGAGTTGGCAGGGATCGGCCCCAGCATTTT
TRBD1	TRBV28	NA	TRBJ1-1	CAISLGGGQGTNEAFF	TGTGCCATCAGTTTAGGAGGTGGACAGGGGACTAATGAAGCTTTCTTT
NA	TRBV7-9	medium-sized	TRBJ2-1	CASSSGDGEQFF	TGTGCCAGCAGCTCCGGGGACGGCGAGCAGTTCTTC
NA	TRBV6-1	many	TRBJ2-3	CASSLLGRSTDTQYF	TGTGCCAGCAGTCTCTTAGGGCGCAGCACAGATACGCAGTATTTT
TRBD1	TRBV30	medium-sized	TRBJ1-1	CAWGPKRSGGNTEAFF	TGTGCCTGGGGTCCTAAGAGGTCAGGGGGGAACACTGAAGCTTTCTTT
NA	TRBV3-1	NA	TRBJ2-7	CASSPERSVEQYF	TGTGCCAGCAGCCCGGAGAGGTCTGTGGAGCAGTACTTC
NA	TRBV3-1	many	TRBJ1-1	CASSQGRRGTTEAFF	TGTGCCAGCAGCCAAGGGAGGCGGGGGACCACTGAAGCTTTCTTT
NA	TRBV30	once	TRBJ1-2	CAWSNARVQHGYTF	TGTGCCTGGAGTAACGCCAGGGTCCAGCATGGCTACACCTTC
TRBD1	TRBV2	NA	TRBJ2-7	CASSELGRGTGRSYEQHF	TGTGCCAGCAGTGAATTAGGTAGGGGGACAGGGAGGTCCTACGAGCAGCACTTC
NA	TRBV6-1	medium-sized	TRBJ2-1	CASRFTNEQFF	TGTGCCAGCAGGTTCACTAATGAGCAGTTCTTC
NA	TRBV20-1	many	TRBJ1-2	CSARNPTGTGYGYTF	TGCAGTGCTAGAAATCCTACCGGGACGGGCTATGGCTACACCTTC
TRBD1	TRBV11-1	NA	TRBJ2-7	CASISGQVSYEQYF	TGTGCCAGCATCTCAGGACAGGTTAGCTACGAGCAGTACTTC
TRBD2	TRBV11-1	many	TRBJ2-7	CASSPLTSGRVSEQYF	TGTGCCAGCAGCCCCCTGACTAGCGGGAGGGTTAGCGAGCAGTACTTC
NA	TRBV6-1	few	TRBJ2-6	CASSQRLTGANVLTF	TGTGCCAGCAGTCAGAGGCTCACCGGGGCCAACGTCTTGACTTTC
TRBD2	TRBV3-1	NA	TRBJ2-3	CASSQLAGGQAPTDTQYF	TGTGCCAGCAGCCAACTAGCGGGGGGGCAGGCTCCAACAGATACGCAGTATTTT
NA	TRBV4-1	NA	TRBJ1-1	CASSQQGWGLNTEAFF	TGCGCCAGCAGCCAACAGGGTTGGGGTCTGAACACTGAAGCTTTCTTT
NA	TRBV5-1	NA	TRBJ1-3	CASSVPGTPSFNTIYF	TGCGCCAGCAGCGTCCCCGGGACCCCGAGTTTCAACACCATATATTTT
NA	TRBV3-1	NA	TRBJ2-3	CASSQGQGLGTDTQYF	TGTGCCAGCAGCCAAGGCCAGGGTCTGGGCACAGATACGCAGTATTTT
NA	TRBV6-1	medium-sized	TRBJ2-3	CASSQGSDTQYF	TGTGCCAGCAGTCAAGGCTCAGATACGCAGTATTTT
TRBD2	TRBV20-1	NA	TRBJ2-7	CSARPSGAYEQYF	TGCAGTGCTAGACCTAGCGGAGCCTACGAGCAGTACTTC
NA	TRBV11-2	once	TRBJ2-2	CASSNGIAANTRELFF	TGTGCCAGCAGCAACGGAATAGCGGCGAACACCAGGGAGCTGTTTTTT
TRBD2	TRBV20-1	NA	TRBJ2-7	CSAPLLAGGTEQYF	TGCAGTGCTCCCCTACTAGCGGGAGGAACGGAGCAGTACTTC
NA	TRBV6-2/TRBV6-3	NA	TRBJ2-3	CASSYSRARLSGHTDTQYF	TGTGCCAGCAGTTACTCGAGGGCGCGGTTGTCGGGACACACAGATACTCAGTATTTT
TRBD2	TRBV3-1	many	TRBJ2-3	CASSHLAGVADTQYF	TGTGCCAGCAGCCACCTAGCGGGAGTCGCAGATACGCAGTATTTT
TRBD1	TRBV7-8	NA	TRBJ1-5	CASSLSGQVGQPQHF	TGTGCCAGCAGCTTATCCGGACAGGTGGGACAGCCCCAGCATTTT
NA	TRBV11-2	NA	TRBJ2-7	CASSLVGAQQYF	TGTGCCAGCAGCCTCGTCGGTGCCCAGCAGTACTTC
TRBD1	TRBV12-3/TRBV12-4	few	TRBJ1-2	CARNQTGGYGYTF	TGTGCCAGAAACCAGACAGGGGGATATGGCTACACCTTC
NA	TRBV5-6	NA	TRBJ1-6	CASSRQENSPLHF	TGTGCCAGCAGCCGTCAAGAGAATTCACCCCTCCACTTT
NA	TRBV7-8	NA	TRBJ2-1	CASSPAGDPYNEQFF	TGTGCCAGCAGCCCGGCCGGGGACCCCTACAATGAGCAGTTCTTC
NA	TRBV20-1	NA	TRBJ1-3	CSVKGWGNTIYF	TGCAGTGTAAAGGGTTGGGGAAACACCATATATTTT
TRBD1	TRBV30	few	TRBJ1-4	CAMTGVANEKLFF	TGTGCCATGACAGGGGTGGCTAATGAAAAACTGTTTTTT
TRBD1	TRBV20-1	NA	TRBJ1-5	CRAGTGNQPQHF	TGCAGGGCCGGGACAGGAAATCAGCCCCAGCATTTT
TRBD2	TRBV5-1	NA	TRBJ2-7	CASSLGGAGAYEQYF	TGCGCCAGCAGCTTGGGAGGAGCGGGGGCCTACGAGCAGTACTTC
NA	TRBV19	many	TRBJ2-1	CASSIDPTGTYNEQFF	TGTGCCAGTAGTATAGATCCCACGGGGACCTACAATGAGCAGTTCTTC
TRBD2	TRBV6-2/TRBV6-3	few	TRBJ2-1	CASSYLAGAYNEQFF	TGTGCCAGCAGTTATTTAGCGGGGGCCTACAATGAGCAGTTCTTC
NA	TRBV6-1	few	TRBJ2-1	CASSPLFGDEQFF	TGTGCCAGCAGCCCTCTTTTCGGAGATGAGCAGTTCTTC
NA	TRBV18	many	TRBJ1-2	CASSPGLGGSLYGYTF	TGTGCCAGCTCCCCCGGTCTCGGGGGAAGTCTCTATGGCTACACCTTC
NA	TRBV27	medium-sized	TRBJ1-6	CASSLSPGQNSPLHF	TGTGCCAGCAGTTTATCGCCAGGGCAGAATTCACCCCTCCACTTT
TRBD2	TRBV11-3	NA	TRBJ2-5	CSSSLSGRAGETQYF	TGTTCCAGCAGCTTAAGTGGGAGGGCCGGGGAGACCCAGTACTTC
NA	TRBV2	NA	TRBJ1-5	CASSGGLGNQPQHF	TGTGCCAGCAGTGGTGGGCTCGGCAATCAGCCCCAGCATTTT
NA	TRBV2	few	TRBJ1-2	CASIVDPWIDGYTF	TGTGCCAGCATCGTCGACCCATGGATCGACGGCTACACCTTC
NA	TRBV2	medium-sized	TRBJ2-7	CASSEGTPETYEQYF	TGTGCCAGCAGCGAGGGGACACCTGAGACCTACGAGCAGTACTTC
NA	TRBV6-1	NA	TRBJ2-7	CASTPGTSYEQYF	TGTGCCAGTACCCCCGGGACAAGCTACGAGCAGTACTTC
NA	TRBV5-1	NA	TRBJ2-5	CASSQGETQYF	TGCGCCAGCAGCCAGGGGGAGACCCAGTACTTC